One sample yielded the 10 T cell receptor beta chains listed below, sequenced in a study of cytomegalovirus exposure and HLA in healthy donors. Sequenced by immunoSEQ multiplex PCR; TCRdb stores in-frame clones only, minus some. Of 100,000 or so clones listed, roughly 87% are singletons. Sequenced material: PBMCs. The origin of the receptors is a man aged 18 to 29 in good health and CMV-seropositive.

This sequence joins TRBV6-4 and TRBJ2-2, with no clear D. The CDR3 contains 13 residues. The V gene's germline CDR1 is MRHNA and CDR2 SNTAGT. Deletions cut 4 bases from V and 4 bases from J, with 7 bases between. This CDR3 is CASSVESTGELFF. DNA for the CDR3: TGTGCCAGCAGTGTCGAGAGCACCGGGGAGCTGTTTTTT.

This clone was counted a single time. The chain has TRBV19 and TRBJ2-5, with TRBD2 matching over 8 bases. Germline CDR1 is LNHDA and CDR2 is SQIVND (reference sequence). CDR3 length equals 12 residues. The trim removed 4 bases at V and 5 bases at J, leaving 0 bases unmatched. The CDR3 loop is CASSSGRETQYF. Here the CDR3 DNA reads TGTGCCAGTAGTAGCGGGAGGGAGACCCAGTACTTC.

V is TRBV7-2 and J is TRBJ1-2; no definite D call. The germline V gene encodes CDR1 SGHTA and CDR2 FQGNSA. The CDR3 is 14 amino acids. The germline V and J ends were trimmed by 4 bases and 4 bases, with 13 bases remaining between them. The CDR3: CASSSIDTAYGYTF. The CDR3 nucleotides read TGTGCCAGCAGCTCAATCGATACTGCCTATGGCTACACCTTC.

This sequence joins TRBV4-2 and TRBJ2-1; unclear D gene. The CDR3 has 16 amino acids. Germline CDR1 is LGHNA and CDR2 is YNFKEQ. V lost 0 bases to trimming and J lost 3 bases, with 12 bases between them. In DNA form, the CDR3 reads TGTGCCAGCAGCCAAGAAGTTAACTTAAACTACAATGAGCAGTTCTTC. As protein: CASSQEVNLNYNEQFF.

The chain carries TRBV6-1 and TRBJ1-2; TRBD1 aligns across 7 bases. V lost 7 bases to trimming and J lost 1 base; unmatched junction nucleotides: 9. The CDR3 is made up of 15 amino acids. Germline-derived CDR1 and CDR2 are MNHNS and SASEGT. CDR3 nucleotides: TGTGCCAGCAACCCCCGATGGGACAGTAACTATGGCTACACCTTC. As protein: CASNPRWDSNYGYTF.

The chain joins TRBV6-1 to TRBJ2-7, with TRBD2 matching over 7 bases. V shed 3 bases, J shed 3 bases, and the junction held 8 bases outside the gene matches. From germline, CDR1 is MNHNS and CDR2 SASEGT. This CDR3 spans 15 amino acids. The CDR3 DNA reads as TGTGCCAGCAGTGAGCGGCCAGCGGGATACTACGAGCAGTACTTC. Protein: CASSERPAGYYEQYF.

The chain has TRBV7-2 and TRBJ2-7, with 8 bases identical to TRBD1. In germline, CDR1 is SGHTA, CDR2 FQGNSA. This CDR3 has 15 amino acids. J gave up 5 bases and V 5 bases, and 11 bases lay outside the gene matches. CDR3 residues: CASSNDRGFRNEQYF. Here the CDR3 DNA reads TGTGCCAGCAGCAATGACAGGGGATTCCGGAACGAGCAGTACTTC.

The chain is built from TRBV28 and TRBJ2-7, with TRBD1 matching over 7 bases. Germline lookup yields CDR1 MDHEN and CDR2 SYDVKM. V trimming: 8 bases; J trimming: 1 base; junction bases outside the gene matches: 8. This CDR3 has 14 residues. CDR3 nucleotide sequence: TGTGCCAGCGTTCGCCGGGACAGATCCTACGAGCAGTACTTC. It translates to CASVRRDRSYEQYF.

V is TRBV10-3 and J is TRBJ2-3; 10 bases line up with TRBD1. V trimming: 0 bases; J trimming: 7 bases; junction bases outside the gene matches: 10. Per the germline V gene, CDR1 is ENHRY and CDR2 is SYGVKD. There are 17 residues in the CDR3. This chain's CDR3 is CAISESIGDRGANTQYF. DNA of the CDR3: TGTGCCATCAGTGAGTCGATTGGGGACAGGGGCGCTAATACGCAGTATTTT.

This clone was detected only a few times. The rearrangement joins TRBV28 to TRBJ2-7; the match to TRBD2 covers 8 bases. The length of the CDR3 is 13 residues. V lost 3 bases and J lost 5; bases outside the gene matches: 3. Germline V gene sequence: CDR1 MDHEN, CDR2 SYDVKM. The CDR3 loop is CASSLNGGDEQYF. For the CDR3, the DNA is TGTGCCAGCAGTTTGAACGGGGGGGACGAGCAGTACTTC.